These 21 T cell receptor beta chains were all obtained from the same sample, sequenced in a study of blood T cells in healthy people across ages. It was with a sample-barcoded 5' primer and a J-beta primer mix that a second PCR of about 6 to 11 cycles was run. Via MiXCR, TCRdb re-called the 5' RACE reads, giving one row per CDR3 protein. The repertoire has 1.5 million to 1.8 million distinct CDR3 sequences, approximately 42% of them found once; the top ten carry 4%. Material for sequencing was blood. These receptors were collected from a woman between 18 and 29 years old in good health.

V gene TRBV2 combines with J gene TRBJ1-1; D is undetermined. Germline CDR1 is SNHLY and CDR2 is FYNNEI. This CDR3 spans 15 amino acids. Trimming left V 2 bases short and J 1 base short, with 11 bases between. The CDR3 DNA follows: TGTGCCAGCAGTGAAATAGGACCGAAGAACACTGAAGCTTTCTTT. This encodes CASSEIGPKNTEAFF.

Only a few counts were recorded for this clonotype. The CDR3 loop reads CASGHEKLFF. DNA of the CDR3: TGTGCCAGCGGGCATGAAAAACTGTTTTTT. This chain links TRBV7-9 with TRBJ1-4; D gene uncertain. This CDR3 has 10 residues. Germline-derived CDR1 and CDR2 are SEHNR and FQNEAQ (reference sequence). The V and J ends lost 8 bases and 6 bases respectively, with 4 bases between them.

J is TRBJ2-5 and V is TRBV9; a weak D match, TRBD2 (6 bases). Germline CDR1 is SGDLS and CDR2 is YYNGEE. The CDR3 loop spans 13 amino acids. V dropped 3 bases and J dropped 11 bases, with 17 bases sitting between them. Written as DNA, the CDR3 is TGTGCCAGCAGCGCTGTACCGACGGGGGAGCAGTACTTC. Its protein product is CASSAVPTGEQYF.

This chain links TRBV20-1 with TRBJ1-1; tentatively, D is TRBD1 (6 bases). Germline values: CDR1 DFQATT, CDR2 SNEGSKA (reference sequence). The CDR3 has 13 residues. The CDR3 reads CSAQGQANTEAFF. The CDR3 nucleotides read TGCAGCGCCCAGGGACAAGCGAACACTGAAGCTTTCTTT.

As regards this clonotype: A much larger clonotype is one base distant, so this may be a read error. The rearrangement joins TRBV20-1 to TRBJ2-7; D is tentatively TRBD1 or TRBD2 (5 bases each). Germline values: CDR1 DFQATT, CDR2 SNEGSKA (reference sequence). The CDR3 consists of 13 residues. The CDR3 coding sequence is TGCAGTGCTCAGAGGGGTGTCACCTACAAGCAGTACTTC. It is translated as CSAQRGVTYKQYF.

V gene TRBV29-1 combines with J gene TRBJ1-1; maybe TRBD1 (5 bases). The CDR3 length is 13 residues. The V end was cut by 6 bases, the J end by 5 bases, with 16 bases between. The germline V gene has CDR1 SQVTM and CDR2 ANQGSEA. In DNA form, the CDR3 reads TGCAGCGTCAATTCAGGGATCGAAACTGAAGCTTTCTTT. Translating it yields CSVNSGIETEAFF. Using reference TRBV29-1 and TRBJ1-1 for the parts outside the CDR3, the full variable domain is SAVISQKPSRDICQRGTSLTIQCQVDSQVTMMFWYRQQPGQSLTLIATANQGSEATYESGFVIDKFPISRPNLTFSTLTVSNMSPEDSSIYLCSVNSGIETEAFFGQGTRLTVV.

This clonotype was found a few times. This rearrangement joins TRBV27 to TRBJ2-3; TRBD2 aligns across 10 bases. The germline V gene has CDR1 MNHEY and CDR2 SMNVEV (reference sequence). With 5 bases clipped from V and 0 bases from J, the junction kept 5 bases outside the gene matches. The CDR3 sequence is 16 residues long. DNA for the CDR3: TGTGCCAGCAGTCACCGTAGCGGGAGGAGCACAGATACGCAGTATTTT. Translation: CASSHRSGRSTDTQYF.

The chain joins TRBV6-1 to TRBJ1-6; no definite D call. Looked up from germline, CDR1 is MNHNS and CDR2 is SASEGT. Trimming removed 7 bases at V and 0 bases at J, with 16 bases between. The CDR3 contains 17 residues. The CDR3 DNA reads as TGTGCCAGCACCCTCTTTTATACGAGCTCCTATAATTCACCCCTCCACTTT. Translation gives CASTLFYTSSYNSPLHF.

The chain recombines TRBV6-2 or TRBV6-3 with TRBJ1-4, with 9 bases lining up with TRBD1. The CDR3 runs to 14 residues. The V segment lost 7 bases and the J segment 8 bases; nucleotides outside the gene matches: 8. The V gene's germline CDR1 is MNHEY and CDR2 SVGEGT. CDR3 sequence (DNA): TGTGCCAGCACGGGGACAGGGCCAGGAGAAAAACTGTTTTTT. Protein sequence: CASTGTGPGEKLFF.

This clonotype was counted between two and nine times. This chain joins TRBV2 and TRBJ2-7; D not certain. CDR1 is SNHLY and CDR2 is FYNNEI in the germline V gene. V was shortened by 0 bases and J by 7 bases, with 4 bases between the two germline ends. The CDR3 consists of 11 residues. The CDR3 loop reads CASSEAREQYF. CDR3 DNA: TGTGCCAGCAGTGAAGCGCGAGAGCAGTACTTC.

The chain joins TRBV7-9 to TRBJ2-7; D is possibly TRBD2 (6 bases). CDR1 and CDR2 (germline): SEHNR, FQNEAQ (reference sequence). Trimming stripped 1 base from V and 4 bases from J, with 20 bases between. This CDR3 contains 17 residues. The CDR3 loop reads CASSLEGGGLIPYEQYF. CDR3 DNA sequence: TGTGCCAGCAGCTTAGAGGGTGGGGGACTCATACCGTACGAGCAGTACTTC. The full variable domain, its missing parts supplied by reference TRBV7-9 and TRBJ2-7, is DTGVSQNPRHKITKRGQNVTFRCDPISEHNRLYWYRQTLGQGPEFLTYFQNEAQLEKSRLLSDRFSAERPKGSFSTLEIQRTEQGDSAMYLCASSLEGGGLIPYEQYFGPGTRLTVT.

The chain uses TRBV9 and TRBJ1-6, with a tentative D call TRBD1 (6 bases). The CDR3 runs to 16 residues. Germline V CDR1 and CDR2: SGDLS, YYNGEE. The germline V and J ends were trimmed by 0 bases and 1 base, with 8 bases remaining between them. CDR3 in amino acids: CASSVGGGSYNSPLHF. The CDR3, as DNA: TGTGCCAGCAGCGTAGGAGGGGGGTCCTATAATTCACCCCTCCACTTT.

This chain uses TRBV13 with TRBJ1-1; D is uncertain. Per germline, CDR1 PRHDT and CDR2 FYEKMQ (reference sequence). The CDR3 length is 10 residues. The germline V and J ends were trimmed by 9 bases and 11 bases, with 13 bases remaining between them. The CDR3 spells CASGEKGAFF. CDR3 nucleotides: TGTGCCAGTGGGGAGAAGGGCGCTTTCTTT.

In its sample, this clonotype was seen many times. The genes are TRBV29-1 and TRBJ2-1, with TRBD2 matching 12 bases. In germline, CDR1 is SQVTM, CDR2 ANQGSEA. The CDR3 totals 15 residues. J lost 9 bases, V lost 7 bases, and 13 bases had no gene match. CDR3 bases: TGCAGCGCTCCTCTAGCGGGGGGGCCGTGGAGTGAGCAGTTCTTC. This sequence encodes CSAPLAGGPWSEQFF.

The V call is TRBV4-3, the J call TRBJ1-5; a weak D match, TRBD1 (5 bases). Germline CDR1 is LGHNA and CDR2 is YSLEER. The CDR3 runs to 13 residues. Trimming removed 3 bases at V and 8 bases at J, with 11 bases between. CDR3 residues: CASSHWGEEPQHF. The CDR3 DNA sequence: TGCGCCAGCAGCCATTGGGGGGAAGAGCCCCAGCATTTT.

A few counts support this clonotype. This chain links TRBV29-1 with TRBJ1-2, with a weak D call TRBD1 (5 bases). Germline CDR1 is SQVTM and CDR2 is ANQGSEA. CDR3 size: 13 residues. Trimming left V 6 bases short and J 6 bases short, with 17 bases between. The CDR3 DNA follows: TGCAGCGTCCGATCATGGCTGGGGGATGGCTACACCTTC. Its protein product is CSVRSWLGDGYTF.

This clonotype was detected only a few times. The rearrangement joins TRBV13 to TRBJ2-7; no clear D gene. The CDR3 contains 14 residues. Germline V gives CDR1 PRHDT, CDR2 FYEKMQ (reference sequence). Trimming took off 4 bases at V and 2 bases at J, with 12 bases between the two ends. The CDR3 region is CASSSHVDAYEQYF. Written as DNA, the CDR3 is TGTGCCAGCAGCTCCCACGTGGACGCCTACGAGCAGTACTTC.

J is TRBJ1-6 and V is TRBV15; TRBD1 is a possible D gene (5 bases). In germline, CDR1 is LNHNV, CDR2 YYDKDF (reference sequence). V gave up 1 base and J gave up 7 bases, with 8 bases separating them. CDR3 length: 14 residues. As DNA, the CDR3 is TGTGCCACCAGCAGAGTTCGGGGGAATTCACCCCTCCACTTT. Translated: CATSRVRGNSPLHF.

This chain uses TRBV4-1 with TRBJ2-5; D is undetermined. The germline V and J ends were trimmed by 5 bases and 1 base, with 11 bases remaining between them. The CDR3 consists of 14 residues. Germline CDR1 reads MGHRA; CDR2 reads YSYEKL. This CDR3 is CASSGRLLQETQYF. CDR3 nucleotide sequence: TGCGCCAGCAGCGGACGACTCCTCCAAGAGACCCAGTACTTC.

The table lists this clonotype with many counts. The chain carries TRBV29-1 and TRBJ2-1; tentatively, D is TRBD1 or TRBD2 (6 bases each). The ends were cut back, 3 bases at V and 5 bases at J, with 8 bases in the middle. The CDR3 is 12 residues long. Germline assignment: CDR1 SQVTM and CDR2 ANQGSEA. The CDR3 is CSVDGGHNEQFF. CDR3 in DNA: TGCAGCGTTGACGGGGGCCACAATGAGCAGTTCTTC.

This clonotype was seen a handful of times. The genes are TRBV19 and TRBJ1-5; 7 bases agree with TRBD1. This CDR3 is built from 14 residues. J gave up 7 bases and V 9 bases, and 12 bases lay outside the gene matches. The germline gives CDR1 LNHDA, CDR2 SQIVND (reference sequence). CDR3 sequence (DNA): TGTGCCAGCACCGACAGGGCGATTCGGCAGCCCCAGCATTTT. It codes for CASTDRAIRQPQHF.